This T cell receptor (beta chain) was identified in a study of graft-versus-host responses after intestinal transplantation. About the study: Multivisceral, liver-intestinal, or isolated intestinal transplants were given to recipients. Once they had received anti-thymocyte globulin induction, all recipients took tacrolimus and steroids for approximately 3 years. Study results and limitations: Some GvH clones were seen earlier in gut or blood, suggesting intestinal origin. Early after transplant, HvG clones declined as circulating GvH clones peaked.

The germline V gene has CDR1 MNHNS and CDR2 SASEGT. V lost 0 bases, J lost 2 bases, and 8 bases stayed unmatched. The CDR3 extends over 18 amino acids. TCRdb's table, derived via immunoSEQ multiplex PCR, lists solely in-frame clones and lacks some. The sample gives tens of thousands of clones, 92% of which show up once; more than 0.3% is in the top ten. As to this clone: What it binds is not known.

The V gene is TRBV6-1, the J gene TRBJ1-5, with TRBD1 matching 9 bases. Here the sequenced sample was unstimulated CD4+ T cells sorted from spleen or lymph node cells, taken before intestinal transplant. This receptor was identified in a human donor who received an intestinal transplant. The CDR3 DNA reads as TGTGCCAGCAGTGAAGCCGTTACAGGGGGCGCTGGCAATCAGCCCCAGCATTTT. Translation gives CASSEAVTGGAGNQPQHF.